The rows below give T cell receptor beta chains drawn from one sample of a study of shared clonotypes between healthy human individuals. Here immunoSEQ multiplex PCR was the method, and the copy in TCRdb shows in-frame clones only, minus some. This table holds some 1,900,000 clones, about 95% found once. Sequencing used naive CD8+ T cells sorted from blood. The origin of the receptors is a man between 18 and 29 years old in good health. Both conserved end residues are part of each CDR3. A D gene is named only where the DNA matches it firmly. A row's size may be missing; if present it is once, few, many or a size class.

V gene: TRBV5-1; clone size: NA; D gene: NA; J gene: TRBJ1-2; CDR3 protein: CASSLEAGEGYGYTF; CDR3 DNA: TGCGCCAGCAGCTTGGAGGCAGGGGAAGGCTATGGCTACACCTTC
V gene: TRBV29-1; clone size: NA; D gene: NA; J gene: TRBJ2-7; CDR3 protein: CSVEDTVSYEQYF; CDR3 DNA: TGCAGCGTTGAAGACACAGTATCCTACGAGCAGTACTTC
V gene: TRBV29-1; clone size: NA; D gene: TRBD2; J gene: TRBJ2-7; CDR3 protein: CSAVGRSYEQYF; CDR3 DNA: TGCAGCGCCGTCGGGAGGTCCTACGAGCAGTACTTC
V gene: TRBV14; clone size: NA; D gene: NA; J gene: TRBJ2-7; CDR3 protein: CASSQLRYEQYF; CDR3 DNA: TGTGCCAGCAGCCAACTGAGATACGAGCAGTACTTC
V gene: TRBV11-2; clone size: NA; D gene: NA; J gene: TRBJ2-7; CDR3 protein: CASSREGGEQYF; CDR3 DNA: TGTGCCAGCAGCAGAGAGGGGGGCGAGCAGTACTTC
V gene: TRBV9; clone size: NA; D gene: TRBD2; J gene: TRBJ2-2; CDR3 protein: CASSAEASGSLTGELFF; CDR3 DNA: TGTGCCAGCAGCGCGGAGGCTAGCGGGAGTCTAACCGGGGAGCTGTTTTTT
V gene: TRBV6-5; clone size: NA; D gene: NA; J gene: TRBJ2-3; CDR3 protein: CASSYGGFFTDTQYF; CDR3 DNA: TGTGCCAGCAGTTACGGCGGTTTCTTCACAGATACGCAGTATTTT
V gene: TRBV30; clone size: NA; D gene: TRBD1; J gene: TRBJ1-2; CDR3 protein: CAWDRVGYGYTF; CDR3 DNA: TGTGCCTGGGACAGGGTGGGCTATGGCTACACCTTC
V gene: TRBV4-3; clone size: NA; D gene: NA; J gene: TRBJ1-1; CDR3 protein: CASSQQERGMNTEAFF; CDR3 DNA: TGCGCCAGCAGCCAACAGGAACGGGGGATGAACACTGAAGCTTTCTTT
V gene: TRBV14; clone size: NA; D gene: NA; J gene: TRBJ2-6; CDR3 protein: CASSQGPLRETGANVLTF; CDR3 DNA: TGTGCCAGCAGCCAAGGGCCCCTCAGGGAGACGGGGGCCAACGTCCTGACTTTC
V gene: TRBV9; clone size: few; D gene: TRBD1; J gene: TRBJ1-1; CDR3 protein: CASSSGGPFMSTEAFF; CDR3 DNA: TGTGCCAGCAGCTCAGGGGGCCCGTTCATGAGCACTGAAGCTTTCTTT
V gene: TRBV5-8; clone size: once; D gene: TRBD1; J gene: TRBJ2-7; CDR3 protein: CASSPSPGQGSYEQYF; CDR3 DNA: TGTGCCAGCAGCCCATCCCCGGGACAGGGCTCCTACGAGCAGTACTTC
V gene: TRBV7-9; clone size: NA; D gene: NA; J gene: TRBJ2-5; CDR3 protein: CASSLESEYQETQYF; CDR3 DNA: TGTGCCAGCAGCTTAGAGTCCGAGTACCAAGAGACCCAGTACTTC
V gene: TRBV11-2; clone size: NA; D gene: NA; J gene: TRBJ2-7; CDR3 protein: CASSLGTYEQYF; CDR3 DNA: TGTGCCAGCAGCTTAGGAACCTACGAGCAGTACTTC
V gene: TRBV27; clone size: NA; D gene: NA; J gene: TRBJ2-4; CDR3 protein: CASSLLGFQNIQYF; CDR3 DNA: TGTGCCAGCAGTTTACTAGGGTTCCAAAACATTCAGTACTTC
V gene: TRBV30; clone size: NA; D gene: TRBD2; J gene: TRBJ2-1; CDR3 protein: CAWSYTGGAYNEQFF; CDR3 DNA: TGTGCCTGGAGTTATACGGGAGGGGCCTACAATGAGCAGTTCTTC
V gene: TRBV10-3; clone size: NA; D gene: NA; J gene: TRBJ1-1; CDR3 protein: CATRYREDLNTEAFF; CDR3 DNA: TGTGCCACCCGATACAGGGAGGACCTGAACACTGAAGCTTTCTTT
V gene: TRBV4-1; clone size: NA; D gene: NA; J gene: TRBJ2-6; CDR3 protein: CASSPGGGGGLGANVLTF; CDR3 DNA: TGCGCCAGCAGCCCCGGGGGTGGGGGCGGATTAGGGGCCAACGTCCTGACTTTC
V gene: TRBV19; clone size: NA; D gene: NA; J gene: TRBJ2-7; CDR3 protein: CASSPFSGDYEQYF; CDR3 DNA: TGTGCCAGTAGTCCCTTCTCTGGGGACTACGAGCAGTACTTC
V gene: TRBV7-9; clone size: NA; D gene: NA; J gene: TRBJ2-7; CDR3 protein: CASSPGRGHEQYF; CDR3 DNA: TGTGCCAGCAGCCCCGGCAGGGGTCACGAGCAGTACTTC
V gene: TRBV29-1; clone size: NA; D gene: NA; J gene: TRBJ1-1; CDR3 protein: CSVGIHTEAFF; CDR3 DNA: TGCAGCGTTGGTATTCACACTGAAGCTTTCTTT
V gene: TRBV5-6; clone size: NA; D gene: NA; J gene: TRBJ1-2; CDR3 protein: CASSWDSTNYGYTF; CDR3 DNA: TGTGCCAGCAGCTGGGACTCAACTAACTATGGCTACACCTTC
V gene: TRBV10-2; clone size: NA; D gene: NA; J gene: TRBJ2-5; CDR3 protein: CASSESGGTQYF; CDR3 DNA: TGCGCCAGCAGTGAGTCGGGGGGGACCCAGTACTTC
V gene: TRBV19; clone size: NA; D gene: NA; J gene: TRBJ2-2; CDR3 protein: CASSGFSDSNTGELFF; CDR3 DNA: TGTGCCAGTAGTGGATTCTCAGACTCGAACACCGGGGAGCTGTTTTTT
V gene: TRBV13; clone size: NA; D gene: TRBD1; J gene: TRBJ2-3; CDR3 protein: CASSGGDRDLDGTDTQYF; CDR3 DNA: TGTGCCAGCAGCGGGGGGGACAGGGACCTAGATGGCACAGATACGCAGTATTTT
V gene: TRBV29-1; clone size: NA; D gene: TRBD1; J gene: TRBJ2-7; CDR3 protein: CSVEIPGQGNKYEQYF; CDR3 DNA: TGCAGCGTTGAAATCCCCGGACAGGGAAACAAATACGAGCAGTACTTC